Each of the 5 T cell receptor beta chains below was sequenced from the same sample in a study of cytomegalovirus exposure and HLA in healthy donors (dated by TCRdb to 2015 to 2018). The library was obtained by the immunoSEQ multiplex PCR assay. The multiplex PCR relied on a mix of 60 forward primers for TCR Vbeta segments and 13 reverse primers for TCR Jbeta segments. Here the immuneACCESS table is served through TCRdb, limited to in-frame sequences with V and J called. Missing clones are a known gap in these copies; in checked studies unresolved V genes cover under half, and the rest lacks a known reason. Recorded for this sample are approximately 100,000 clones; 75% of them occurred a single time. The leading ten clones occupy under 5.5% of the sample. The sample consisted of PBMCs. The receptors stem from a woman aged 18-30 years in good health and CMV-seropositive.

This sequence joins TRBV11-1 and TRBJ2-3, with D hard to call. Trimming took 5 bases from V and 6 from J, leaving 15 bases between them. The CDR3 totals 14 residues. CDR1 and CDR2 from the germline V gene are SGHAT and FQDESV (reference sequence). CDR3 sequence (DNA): TGTGCCAGCAGCCCCAACCCCGAGTACGATACGCAGTATTTT. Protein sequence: CASSPNPEYDTQYF. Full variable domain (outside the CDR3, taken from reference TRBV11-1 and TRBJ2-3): EAEVAQSPRYKITEKSQAVAFWCDPISGHATLYWYRQILGQGPELLVQFQDESVVDDSQLPKDRFSAERLKGVDSTLKIQPAELGDSAMYLCASSPNPEYDTQYFGPGTRLTVL.

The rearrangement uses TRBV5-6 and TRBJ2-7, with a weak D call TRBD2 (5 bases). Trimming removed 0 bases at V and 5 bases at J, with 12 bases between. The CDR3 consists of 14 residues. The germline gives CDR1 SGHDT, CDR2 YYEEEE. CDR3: CASSLAGVTHEQYF. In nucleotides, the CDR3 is TGTGCCAGCAGCTTGGCCGGGGTTACCCACGAGCAGTACTTC.

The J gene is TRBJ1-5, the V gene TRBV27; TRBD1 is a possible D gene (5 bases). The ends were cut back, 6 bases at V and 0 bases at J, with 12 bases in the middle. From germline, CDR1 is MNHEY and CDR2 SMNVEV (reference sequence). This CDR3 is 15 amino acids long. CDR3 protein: CASRWGGNSNQPQHF. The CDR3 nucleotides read TGTGCCAGCAGATGGGGGGGGAATAGCAATCAGCCCCAGCATTTT.

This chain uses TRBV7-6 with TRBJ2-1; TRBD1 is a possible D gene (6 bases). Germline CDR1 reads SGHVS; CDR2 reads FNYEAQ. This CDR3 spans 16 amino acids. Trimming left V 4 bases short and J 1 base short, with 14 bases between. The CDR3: CASSSFTGSSYNEQFF. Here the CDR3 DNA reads TGTGCCAGCAGCTCTTTCACAGGGAGTTCCTACAATGAGCAGTTCTTC.

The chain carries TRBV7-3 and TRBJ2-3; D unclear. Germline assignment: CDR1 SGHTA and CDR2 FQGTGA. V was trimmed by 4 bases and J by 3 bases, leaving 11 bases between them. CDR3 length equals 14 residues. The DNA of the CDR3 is TGTGCCAGCAGCTCAGGATCATTAACAGATACGCAGTATTTT. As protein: CASSSGSLTDTQYF.